This TCR beta chain stems from a study of cytomegalovirus exposure and HLA in healthy donors. Turning to the study itself: Prior work identified 95 million to 120 million unique TCR beta sequences in around 170 million T cells. Study outcomes and limitations: TCR beta sequences reportedly predicted most subjects' HLA-A and HLA-B alleles accurately. Approximately 18,000 TCR beta sequences were associated with HLA alleles at 0.05 false discovery rate in a later analysis.

On this clone itself: The antigen remains unidentified.

The germline V and J ends were trimmed by 0 bases and 5 bases, with 8 bases remaining between them. The CDR3 consists of 13 residues. Germline loops: CDR1 SGDLS, CDR2 YYNGEE. Use of 60 Vbeta and 13 Jbeta primers characterized the PCR. Clones were read by immunoSEQ multiplex PCR, and TCRdb kept only the in-frame ones, dropping some. This table holds about 77,000 clones, 60% to 85% found once. The source material was PBMCs. The V gene is TRBV9, the J gene TRBJ1-1; no clear D. The sequence came from a man aged 40-49 years in good health and CMV-seronegative. The CDR3 nucleotides read TGTGCCAGCAGCGTAGAGGGCGGGACTGAAGCTTTCTTT. Its protein is CASSVEGGTEAFF.